The 14 T cell receptor beta chains given below trace back to one sample, sequenced in a study of shared clonotypes between healthy human individuals. Sequencing used immunoSEQ multiplex PCR; TCRdb keeps in-frame clones, though not all of them. The profile shows around 200,000 clones, roughly 70% of them singletons. Sequenced input: memory CD4+ T cells sorted from blood. Subset described: CD45RA-negative fraction. All receptors come from a man aged 30 to 39 in good health.

This sequence joins TRBV5-5 and TRBJ2-3; D may correspond to TRBD1 or TRBD2 (6 bases each). Trimming left V 2 bases short and J 2 bases short, with 12 bases between. The CDR3 is made up of 15 amino acids. Germline CDR1 is SGHKS and CDR2 is YYEKEE (reference sequence). The CDR3: CASSFLWGATDTQYF. CDR3 nucleotide sequence: TGTGCCAGCAGCTTTCTCTGGGGGGCCACAGATACGCAGTATTTT. The variable domain in full, completed from reference TRBV5-5 and TRBJ2-3, reads DAGVTQSPTHLIKTRGQQVTLRCSPISGHKSVSWYQQVLGQGPQFIFQYYEKEERGRGNFPDRFSARQFPNYSSELNVNALLLGDSALYLCASSFLWGATDTQYFGPGTRLTVL.

The J gene is TRBJ1-3, the V gene TRBV5-1, with TRBD1 as a possible D gene (5 bases). Looked up from germline, CDR1 is SGHRS and CDR2 is YFSETQ. V was cut by 5 bases and J by 0 bases, with 15 bases left in between. The CDR3 is made up of 16 amino acids. The CDR3 DNA is TGCGCCAGCAGTGATCAGGGCGGCTTCTCTGGAAACACCATATATTTT. Translating gives CASSDQGGFSGNTIYF.

The rearrangement joins TRBV7-6 to TRBJ2-2; possibly TRBD1 for D (5 bases). Germline V lookup: CDR1 SGHVS, CDR2 FNYEAQ. The CDR3 has 16 amino acids. V was clipped by 5 bases and J by 1 base, with 14 bases between them. In DNA form, the CDR3 reads TGTGCCAGCAGCACCCACAGGCCCGGGAACACCGGGGAGCTGTTTTTT. Residues: CASSTHRPGNTGELFF.

The chain recombines TRBV7-3 with TRBJ1-1; 7 nucleotides line up with TRBD1. Germline V gives CDR1 SGHTA, CDR2 FQGTGA. Trimming cost V 5 bases and J 1 base; bases outside gene matches: 1. The CDR3 loop spans 13 amino acids. The CDR3, as DNA: TGTGCCAGCAGCCGACAGGGGAACACTGAAGCTTTCTTT. Translated: CASSRQGNTEAFF.

This rearrangement joins TRBV2 to TRBJ2-7, with 9 bases that match TRBD2. Germline CDR1 SNHLY, CDR2 FYNNEI. After removal of 5 bases from V and 5 bases from J, the junction contained 7 bases not matched to a gene. The CDR3 length is 14 residues. In nucleotides, the CDR3 is TGTGCCAGCAGTTTGCTAGCGGGAAGGAACGAGCAGTACTTC. Amino acid sequence: CASSLLAGRNEQYF. Supplemented by reference TRBV2 and TRBJ2-7, the full variable domain reads EPEVTQTPSHQVTQMGQEVILRCVPISNHLYFYWYRQILGQKVEFLVSFYNNEISEKSEIFDDQFSVERPDGSNFTLKIRSTKLEDSAMYFCASSLLAGRNEQYFGPGTRLTVT.

In DNA form, the CDR3 reads TGTGCCAGCAGTTTATGGGGAAATGGCTACACCTTC. It specifies CASSLWGNGYTF. The gene calls are TRBV28 and TRBJ1-2; D gene uncertain. Trimming took off 0 bases at V and 6 bases at J, with 5 bases between the two ends. Germline CDR1 and CDR2: MDHEN and SYDVKM. CDR3 length equals 12 residues.

This chain joins TRBV29-1 and TRBJ2-7, with 12 positions matching TRBD2. The CDR3 has 14 residues. Germline V lookup: CDR1 SQVTM, CDR2 ANQGSEA. V lost 6 bases and J lost 4; bases outside the gene matches: 7. CDR3: CSVRGTSGPYEQYF. The CDR3 nucleotides are TGCAGCGTCCGCGGGACTAGCGGGCCGTACGAGCAGTACTTC.

V gene TRBV4-3 combines with J gene TRBJ2-5; TRBD1 might be the D (6 bases). The CDR3 totals 14 residues. V was cut by 1 base and J by 7 bases, with 13 bases left in between. The germline CDR1 and CDR2 sequences are LGHNA and YSLEER. The CDR3 DNA reads as TGCGCCAGCAGCCAAGGTGGGGGCGCGGGGACCCAGTACTTC. Translating gives CASSQGGGAGTQYF.

This chain connects TRBV27 to TRBJ2-1; D possibly corresponds to TRBD2 (6 bases). The CDR3 is 14 amino acids. V was cut by 8 bases and J by 0 bases, with 11 bases left in between. Germline CDR1 MNHEY, CDR2 SMNVEV (reference sequence). CDR3 region: CASRTTGSYNEQFF. The DNA of the CDR3 is TGTGCCAGCCGGACTACCGGCTCCTACAATGAGCAGTTCTTC.

The chain carries TRBV10-3 and TRBJ2-7; D gene unclear. V lost 10 bases to trimming and J lost 1 base, with 20 bases between them. Germline V gene sequence: CDR1 ENHRY, CDR2 SYGVKD. The CDR3 spans 15 residues. The CDR3 reads CATNNKRVESYEQYF. The CDR3, as DNA: TGTGCCACCAATAATAAAAGGGTGGAGTCCTACGAGCAGTACTTC.

The chain has TRBV5-1 and TRBJ2-3; D gene unclear. CDR1 is SGHRS and CDR2 is YFSETQ in the germline V gene. The CDR3 totals 13 residues. V was trimmed by 5 bases and J by 2 bases, leaving 9 bases between them. The CDR3 loop reads CASSTPSTDTQYF. The CDR3, as DNA: TGCGCCAGCAGTACGCCATCCACAGATACGCAGTATTTT.

This chain connects TRBV6-6 to TRBJ2-1, with 7 bases matching TRBD2. The CDR3 has 14 residues. The V gene end was trimmed by 5 bases and the J gene end by 8 bases; junction bases not matched to a gene: 9. Germline loops: CDR1 MNHNY, CDR2 SVGAGI (reference sequence). The CDR3 nucleotides are TGTGCCAGCAGTCAGAGCGGGGTCAGGGATGAGCAGTTCTTC. It translates to CASSQSGVRDEQFF.

This chain joins TRBV6-4 and TRBJ2-1; D gene ambiguous. CDR3 length equals 14 residues. Trimming took off 4 bases at V and 10 bases at J, with 17 bases between the two ends. Germline V lookup: CDR1 MRHNA, CDR2 SNTAGT. CDR3 sequence: CASSVSRLASEQFF. The CDR3 nucleotides are TGTGCCAGCAGTGTTTCTAGGTTGGCGTCGGAGCAGTTCTTC.

This clone was seen many times. The V and J genes are TRBV6-1 and TRBJ2-7; 14 nucleotides line up with TRBD2. CDR1 is MNHNS, CDR2 SASEGT, per germline. Germline trimming cut 4 bases from V and 5 bases from J; bases unmatched to any gene: 1. CDR3 length: 14 amino acids. The CDR3 is CASSGTSGRHEQYF. The CDR3 coding sequence is TGTGCCAGCAGTGGGACTAGCGGGAGGCACGAGCAGTACTTC.